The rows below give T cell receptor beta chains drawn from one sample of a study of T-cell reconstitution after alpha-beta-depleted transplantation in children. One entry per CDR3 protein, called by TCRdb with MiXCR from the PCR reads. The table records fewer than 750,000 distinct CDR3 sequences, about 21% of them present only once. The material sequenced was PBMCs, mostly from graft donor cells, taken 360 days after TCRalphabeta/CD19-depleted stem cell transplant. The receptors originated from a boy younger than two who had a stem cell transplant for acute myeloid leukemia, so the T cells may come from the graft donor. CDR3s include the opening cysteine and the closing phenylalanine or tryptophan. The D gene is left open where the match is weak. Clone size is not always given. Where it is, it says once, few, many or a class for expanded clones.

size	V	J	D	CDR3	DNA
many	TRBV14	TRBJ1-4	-	CASGDPNEKLFF	TGTGCCAGCGGGGATCCTAATGAAAAACTGTTTTTT
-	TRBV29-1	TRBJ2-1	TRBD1	CSASGQGLLNEQFF	TGCAGCGCGTCGGGACAGGGGTTACTCAATGAGCAGTTCTTC
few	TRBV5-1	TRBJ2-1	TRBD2	CASSLAPGLLAGAPGEQFF	TGCGCCAGCAGCTTGGCGCCCGGATTACTAGCGGGGGCCCCAGGGGAGCAGTTCTTC
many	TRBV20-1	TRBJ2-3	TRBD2	CSARGWEGPDTQYF	TGCAGTGCTAGAGGTTGGGAGGGCCCAGATACGCAGTATTTT
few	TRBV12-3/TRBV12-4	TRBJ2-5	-	CASSHLEPQYF	TGTGCCAGCAGCCACCTGGAACCCCAGTACTTC
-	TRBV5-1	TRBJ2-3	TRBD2	CASSWGGPGPTDTQYF	TGCGCCAGCAGCTGGGGGGGTCCCGGTCCCACAGATACGCAGTATTTT
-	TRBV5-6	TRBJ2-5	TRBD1	CASSWGTEETQYF	TGTGCCAGCAGCTGGGGGACAGAAGAGACCCAGTACTTC
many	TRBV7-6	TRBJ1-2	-	CASSLVIGDGNYGYTF	TGTGCCAGCAGCTTAGTCATAGGGGATGGCAACTATGGCTACACCTTC
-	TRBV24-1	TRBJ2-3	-	CATSRGWDTQYF	TGTGCCACCAGTAGGGGCTGGGATACGCAGTATTTT
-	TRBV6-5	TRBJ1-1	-	CASSYSSGRTEAFF	TGTGCCAGCAGTTACTCGAGCGGACGGACTGAAGCTTTCTTT
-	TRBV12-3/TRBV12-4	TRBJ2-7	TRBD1	CASAPGQGTYEQYF	TGTGCCAGCGCCCCAGGACAGGGGACCTACGAGCAGTACTTC
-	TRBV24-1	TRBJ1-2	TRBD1	CATSDLLGHRGTAYGYTF	TGTGCCACCAGTGATTTGCTGGGACACCGCGGGACAGCCTATGGCTACACCTTC
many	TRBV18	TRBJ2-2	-	CASSSTANTGELFF	TGTGCCAGCTCTTCGACAGCGAACACCGGGGAGCTGTTTTTT
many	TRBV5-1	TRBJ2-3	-	CASNGGDTQYF	TGCGCCAGCAACGGGGGAGATACGCAGTATTTT
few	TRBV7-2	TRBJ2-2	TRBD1	CASSLWGQMNTGELFF	TGTGCCAGCAGCCTTTGGGGACAGATGAACACCGGGGAGCTGTTTTTT
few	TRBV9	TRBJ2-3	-	CASSVVGGGADTQYF	TGTGCCAGCAGCGTAGTAGGAGGGGGGGCAGATACGCAGTATTTT
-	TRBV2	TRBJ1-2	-	CASSEQDNGYTF	TGTGCCAGCAGTGAACAGGATAATGGCTACACCTTC
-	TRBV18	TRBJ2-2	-	CASSPDQRDTGELFF	TGTGCCAGCTCACCGGATCAGCGGGACACCGGGGAGCTGTTTTTT
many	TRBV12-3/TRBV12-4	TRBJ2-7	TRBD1	CASSPDRAHEQYF	TGTGCCAGCAGTCCGGACAGGGCCCACGAGCAGTACTTC
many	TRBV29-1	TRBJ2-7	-	CSATITGTYEQYF	TGCAGCGCAACCATTACAGGGACCTACGAGCAGTACTTC
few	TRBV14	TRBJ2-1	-	CASSIYPQGEQFF	TGTGCCAGCAGTATATATCCTCAGGGTGAGCAGTTCTTC
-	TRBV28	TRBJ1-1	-	CASSLRGQPNTEAFF	TGTGCCAGCAGTTTAAGGGGCCAGCCGAACACTGAAGCTTTCTTT
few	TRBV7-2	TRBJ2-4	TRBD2	CASSLDGTTFYF	TGTGCCAGCAGCCTCGACGGGACTACTTTCTACTTC
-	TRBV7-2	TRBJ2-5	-	CASSLRGSGETGETQYF	TGTGCCAGCAGCTTACGCGGAAGCGGGGAGACAGGAGAGACCCAGTACTTC
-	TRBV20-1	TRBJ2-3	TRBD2	CSAGRLAGSTDTQYF	TGCAGTGCTGGGCGACTAGCGGGGAGCACAGATACGCAGTATTTT